A single sample gave rise to the 9 T cell receptor beta chains below, sequenced in a study of spatial heterogeneity in lung cancer. TCRdb reanalysed the 5' RACE reads using MiXCR and keeps one entry per CDR3 protein. The sample lists some 110,000 distinct CDR3 sequences, more than 10% occurring once. The time point was: blood at routine non-recurrence follow-up after resection. Whole RNA obtained from tumor, nontumor lung or frozen PBMC underwent sequencing without sorting. The sample here was PBMCs, taken at follow-up. These receptors all stem from a male donor with early-stage non-small cell lung cancer.

This clonotype was observed many times. V usage is TRBV7-3 and J usage is TRBJ2-1, with 9 bases that match TRBD1. The germline V gene has CDR1 SGHTA and CDR2 FQGTGA. With V trimmed by 2 bases and J by 7 bases, 6 bases remained unmatched. This CDR3 has 15 residues. In DNA, the CDR3 is TGTGCCAGCAGCTTAGAGACAGGGGGAAGTAATGAGCAGTTCTTC. Translated: CASSLETGGSNEQFF.

This sequence joins TRBV10-2 and TRBJ1-1, with a weak D call TRBD1 (5 bases). This CDR3 has 19 residues. Germline values: CDR1 WSHSY, CDR2 SAAADI. Trimming cost V 0 bases and J 0 bases, with 20 bases left between them. The CDR3 DNA reads TGCGCCAGCAGTGAGTCGGGGCAGGGCCGCACGGGAATGAACACTGAAGCTTTCTTT. Protein product: CASSESGQGRTGMNTEAFF.

This chain uses TRBV29-1 with TRBJ2-7; the match to TRBD1 covers 11 bases. The CDR3 is 14 amino acids. Germline-derived CDR1 and CDR2 are SQVTM and ANQGSEA. V dropped 5 bases and J dropped 7; count of bases not matched to a gene: 10. CDR3 amino acids: CSVRTGQGAGEQYF. In DNA, the CDR3 is TGCAGCGTTAGAACCGGACAGGGGGCCGGAGAGCAGTACTTC.

The chain has TRBV28 and TRBJ1-2, with D possibly matching TRBD1 (5 bases). Per germline, CDR1 MDHEN and CDR2 SYDVKM. The CDR3 loop spans 14 amino acids. Trimming stripped 4 bases from V and 4 bases from J, with 13 bases between. CDR3 in amino acids: CASSSGTAGYGYTF. The CDR3 DNA reads TGTGCCAGCAGTTCGGGGACCGCTGGCTATGGCTACACCTTC.

V is TRBV28 and J is TRBJ2-1; 7 bases fit TRBD1. J lost 5 bases, V lost 7 bases, and 11 bases had no gene match. CDR3 length equals 15 residues. Germline-derived CDR1 and CDR2 are MDHEN and SYDVKM. CDR3 DNA sequence: TGTGCCAGCACCCAAGAAGGGGGCTGGGACAATGAGCAGTTCTTC. Its translation: CASTQEGGWDNEQFF. The complete variable domain, with remaining parts taken from reference TRBV28 and TRBJ2-1, reads DVKVTQSSRYLVKRTGEKVFLECVQDMDHENMFWYRQDPGLGLRLIYFSYDVKMKEKGDIPEGYSVSREKKERFSLILESASTNQTSMYLCASTQEGGWDNEQFFGPGTRLTVL.

This clonotype was recorded many times. The chain uses TRBV6-5 and TRBJ2-7, with a possible D match to TRBD2 (7 bases). Germline loops: CDR1 MNHEY, CDR2 SVGAGI. Trimming removed 5 bases at V and 2 bases at J, with 10 bases between. The CDR3 runs to 13 residues. The CDR3 coding sequence is TGTGCCAGCAGTGCCGGGGGGCCCTACGAGCAGTACTTC. As protein: CASSAGGPYEQYF.

J is TRBJ2-2 and V is TRBV5-1; possibly TRBD1 or TRBD2 for D (5 bases each). The V end lost 5 bases, the J end lost 1 base, and 12 bases lay between the germline ends. CDR3 length: 15 residues. Germline CDR1 and CDR2: SGHRS and YFSETQ. The CDR3 is CASRTGTVNTGELFF. The CDR3 region has the DNA TGCGCCAGCAGGACCGGGACGGTGAACACCGGGGAGCTGTTTTTT.

In the case of this clonotype: At one end the junction does not follow the germline gene, possibly because of a read error. The chain recombines TRBV7-8 with TRBJ2-5; D call uncertain. Germline CDR1 and CDR2: SGHVS and FQNEAQ. The CDR3 length is 15 residues. CDR3: CASSLSETPREAQYF. The CDR3 coding sequence is TGTGCCAGCAGCCTATCGGAGACGCCAAGAGAGGCCCAGTACTTC.

This clonotype showed up many times. The rearrangement uses TRBV5-1 and TRBJ1-1; the D is unclear. Germline CDR1 is SGHRS and CDR2 is YFSETQ. The CDR3 extends over 14 amino acids. Trimming cost V 4 bases and J 0 bases, with 10 bases left between them. CDR3 DNA: TGCGCCAGCAGCAGAACACAGTTGAACACTGAAGCTTTCTTT. Protein product: CASSRTQLNTEAFF.